The entry below describes one T cell receptor beta chain. This sample is drawn from a study of blood T cell repertoires in COVID-19. About the research overall: Samples of COVID-19 (acute and convalescent) were obtained from the United States, Italy and Spain. The analysed material was cDNA or gDNA that came from T cells, B-cell-depleted T cells, or PBMCs.

The authors' processing: Estimation of nucleated cell counts relied on the amplification of reference gene primers. The assay was immunoSEQ multiplex PCR, and TCRdb's table has in-frame clones only and misses some. That table gives V, J and clone size, and the DNA gave D and trimming. The data show 73,000 or so clones, around 81% seen once. The CDR3 extends over 13 amino acids. Germline V gene lookup returns CDR1 SQVTM and CDR2 ANQGSEA. Trimming cost V 2 bases and J 5 bases, with 12 bases left between them. The gene calls are TRBV29-1 and TRBJ1-2; D is undetermined. Material: peripheral blood. This sequence originates from an older woman with acute or convalescent COVID-19. The DNA of the CDR3 is TGCAGCGTTGAAACGGAGAGGGTGTATGGCTACACCTTC. This sequence encodes CSVETERVYGYTF.